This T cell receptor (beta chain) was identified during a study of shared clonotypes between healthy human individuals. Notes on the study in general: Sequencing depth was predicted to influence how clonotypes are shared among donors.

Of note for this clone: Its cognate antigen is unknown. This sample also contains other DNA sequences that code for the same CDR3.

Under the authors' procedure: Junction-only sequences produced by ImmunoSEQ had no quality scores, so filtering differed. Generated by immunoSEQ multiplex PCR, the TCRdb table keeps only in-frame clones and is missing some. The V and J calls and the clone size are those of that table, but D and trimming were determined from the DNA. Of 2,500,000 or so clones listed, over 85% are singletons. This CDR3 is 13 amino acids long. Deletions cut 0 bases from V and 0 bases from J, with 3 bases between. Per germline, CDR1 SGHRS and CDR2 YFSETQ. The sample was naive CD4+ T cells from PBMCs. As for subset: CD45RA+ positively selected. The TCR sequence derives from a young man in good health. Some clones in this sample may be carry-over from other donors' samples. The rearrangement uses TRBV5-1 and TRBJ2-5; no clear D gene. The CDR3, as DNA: TGCGCCAGCAGCTTGGGTAACCAAGAGACCCAGTACTTC. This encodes CASSLGNQETQYF.